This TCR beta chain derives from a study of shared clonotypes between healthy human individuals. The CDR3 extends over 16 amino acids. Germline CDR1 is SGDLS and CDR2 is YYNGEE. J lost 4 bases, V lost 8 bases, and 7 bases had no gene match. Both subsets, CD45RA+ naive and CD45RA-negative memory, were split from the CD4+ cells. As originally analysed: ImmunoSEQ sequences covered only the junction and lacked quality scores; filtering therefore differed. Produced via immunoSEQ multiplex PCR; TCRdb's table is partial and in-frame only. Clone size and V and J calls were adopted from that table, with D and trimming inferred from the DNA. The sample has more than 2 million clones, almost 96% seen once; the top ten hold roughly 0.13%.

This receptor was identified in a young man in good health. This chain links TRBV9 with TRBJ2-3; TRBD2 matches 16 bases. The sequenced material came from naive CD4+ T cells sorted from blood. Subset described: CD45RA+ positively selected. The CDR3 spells CARGLAGGLPPDTQYF. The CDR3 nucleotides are TGTGCCAGGGGACTAGCGGGAGGGCTTCCTCCAGATACGCAGTATTTT.